The clone carrying this TCR beta chain was detected only a few times. As yet, its antigen is unknown. At one boundary the junction diverges from the germline segment, which might be a read error. A J-beta primer mix and a sample-barcoded 5' primer were used in a second PCR of about 7 to 12 cycles. Each of the cDNA molecules was tagged by a template-switch adaptor with 12 random nucleotides. TCRdb re-analysed the 5' RACE reads in MiXCR, keeping a single row per CDR3 protein. Of just under 900,000 distinct CDR3 sequences in the sample, around 26% are singletons; the top ten hold 15% to 20%. The sample belongs to a study of blood T cells in healthy people across ages. Regarding the study as a whole: Older age coincided with a roughly linear decline in TCR beta diversity per million T cells.

The germline V gene encodes CDR1 MDHEN and CDR2 SYDVKM. This CDR3 is 15 amino acids long. Samples each had at least 5 micrograms of total RNA extracted. Sequenced: blood. The J gene is TRBJ2-5, the V gene TRBV28; D is perhaps TRBD1 or TRBD2 (5 bases each). The TCR sequence derives from a woman of 80 years or more in good health. The CDR3 loop is CASSLPGSTTGTRYF. Written as DNA, the CDR3 is TGTGCCAGCAGTTTACCGGGCTCAACGACGGGGACCCGGTACTTC.